The rows below give T cell receptor beta chains drawn from one sample of a study of tumor-infiltrating lymphocytes in primary liver carcinoma. TCRdb independently ran MiXCR on the multiplex PCR reads; one entry per CDR3 protein. The sample records some 190,000 distinct CDR3 sequences, about 55% being singletons. The sequencing sample was made of peripheral blood. These receptor sequences come from a man in his forties with primary liver carcinoma and hepatitis B virus infection. CDR3s include the opening cysteine and the closing phenylalanine or tryptophan. The order of the fields is V gene, clone size, D gene, J gene, CDR3 DNA, CDR3 protein. A D gene is named only where the DNA matches it firmly. Expanded clones get a size class; other rows say once, few or many, or leave the size out.

TRBV12-3/TRBV12-4	NA	TRBD2	TRBJ2-7	TGTCCCAGCAGCCAACTAGCGGGATATGAGCAGTACTTC	CPSSQLAGYEQYF
TRBV10-2	NA	NA	TRBJ1-5	TGCGCCAGCAGTGAGCAGGGCGTTCATCAGCCCCAGCATTTT	CASSEQGVHQPQHF
TRBV5-4	once	TRBD2	TRBJ2-1	TGTGCCAGCAGCCGGAGCGGGGGATCCTACCATGAGCAGTTCTTC	CASSRSGGSYHEQFF
TRBV5-5	NA	NA	TRBJ2-1	TGTGCCAGCAGCTCAAATTTCAATGAGCAGTTCTTC	CASSSNFNEQFF
TRBV29-1	NA	NA	TRBJ2-5	TGCGGCGTCTCCTTGGACAGATCACAAGAGACCCAGTACTTC	CGVSLDRSQETQYF
TRBV7-9	many	NA	TRBJ2-2	TGTGCCAGCAGCTTAGGAGGGGCGACCACCGGGGAGCTGTTTTTT	CASSLGGATTGELFF
TRBV6-6	NA	TRBD1	TRBJ1-4	TGTGCCAGCAGTTCTCCCCGTGGGGGACAGGGGGCGCTTGGTAATGAAAAACTGTTTTTT	CASSSPRGGQGALGNEKLFF
TRBV7-8	NA	NA	TRBJ1-1	TGTGCCAGCAACTTTACCCGGAGCACTGAAGCTTTCTTT	CASNFTRSTEAFF
TRBV6-5	few	NA	TRBJ2-3	TGTGCCAGCACCTACACAGATACGCAGTATTTT	CASTYTDTQYF
TRBV6-6	NA	TRBD1	TRBJ1-1	TGTGCCAGCAGTTACCTTAGGACAGGAGCGAACACTGAAGCTTTCTTT	CASSYLRTGANTEAFF
TRBV10-3	few	TRBD1	TRBJ2-2	TGTGCCATCGGACAGGGGGGTGGCACCGGGGAGCTGTTTTTT	CAIGQGGGTGELFF
TRBV5-5	NA	NA	TRBJ2-3	TGTGCCAGCAGCTTGGGACTAGACCGGACGGGGGCAGATACGCAGTATTTT	CASSLGLDRTGADTQYF
TRBV6-5	few	NA	TRBJ2-3	TGTGCCAGTAGTTGGGGGTCGGTCAGTACAGATACGCAGTATTTT	CASSWGSVSTDTQYF
TRBV10-2	NA	NA	TRBJ1-1	TGCGCCAGCAGTGAGGAGGGACTAGCAACTGAAGCTTTCTTT	CASSEEGLATEAFF
TRBV30	NA	TRBD2	TRBJ2-5	TGTGCCTGGAGTCCGGGACTAGCGGGAGAACTGGAGACCCAGTACTTC	CAWSPGLAGELETQYF
TRBV12-3/TRBV12-4	NA	TRBD2	TRBJ2-5	TGTGCCAGCAGTCGACGGGAGGGCCGGGAAGCACAGTACTTC	CASSRREGREAQYF
TRBV11-2	many	NA	TRBJ2-2	TGTGCCAGCAGCTTAGGAGAGGTCAGGGAGCTGTTTTTT	CASSLGEVRELFF
TRBV5-6	NA	NA	TRBJ2-3	TGTGCCAGCAGCTTATTTGGGACGGCGGTAGATACGCAGTATTTT	CASSLFGTAVDTQYF
TRBV30	NA	TRBD1	TRBJ2-3	TGTGCCTGGAGTAAGGGACAGCCCACAGATACGCAGTATTTT	CAWSKGQPTDTQYF
TRBV10-1	NA	TRBD1	TRBJ1-5	TGCGCCAGCAGTGTTTTAAAAGGGACAGGGGGCAATCAGCCCCAGCATTTT	CASSVLKGTGGNQPQHF